The next 18 T cell receptor beta chains were all read from a single sample in a study of blood T cell repertoires in COVID-19. Method: immunoSEQ multiplex PCR; TCRdb's copy keeps in-frame clones and lacks some. The table includes 200,000 to 300,000 clones, 89% detected once. The material sequenced was PBMCs or T cells enriched from blood (not recorded which). Every receptor here comes from a woman in her 30s with acute COVID-19.

The genes are TRBV28 and TRBJ1-2, with 7 bases matching TRBD1. The V gene end was trimmed by 6 bases and the J gene end by 5 bases; junction bases not matched to a gene: 6. Germline V gives CDR1 MDHEN, CDR2 SYDVKM. The CDR3 covers 13 residues. The CDR3 is CASSFGTAYGYTF. The CDR3 DNA sequence: TGTGCCAGCAGCTTCGGGACAGCTTATGGCTACACCTTC.

The chain couples TRBV19 to TRBJ1-5, with D possibly TRBD1 on 5 matching bases. V was clipped by 1 base and J by 7 bases, with 20 bases between them. This CDR3 region has 17 residues. Looked up from germline, CDR1 is LNHDA and CDR2 is SQIVND (reference sequence). CDR3 residues: CASSIVTAQENRQPQHF. For the CDR3, the DNA is TGTGCCAGTAGTATAGTTACGGCACAGGAAAACCGGCAGCCCCAGCATTTT.

DNA of the CDR3: TGCGCCAGCAGAGGCAACAGGGAGTTGGCCGAGCAGTACTTC. Encoded protein: CASRGNRELAEQYF. The chain uses TRBV10-2 and TRBJ2-7, with a tentative D call TRBD1 (6 bases). V lost 6 bases and J 6 bases, leaving 18 bases between the germline ends. This CDR3 comprises 14 residues. Germline assignment: CDR1 WSHSY and CDR2 SAAADI.

This rearrangement joins TRBV19 to TRBJ1-5, with D perhaps matching TRBD1 (5 bases). This CDR3 comprises 15 residues. V gave up 8 bases and J gave up 4 bases, with 18 bases separating them. CDR1 and CDR2 (germline): LNHDA, SQIVND (reference sequence). The CDR3 nucleotides are TGTGCCAGTCGACGCGCGGGGCGCCGGAATCAGCCCCAGCATTTT. Its protein product is CASRRAGRRNQPQHF.

The chain has TRBV12-3 or TRBV12-4 and TRBJ2-5; perhaps TRBD1 as D (5 bases). Trimming took 3 bases from V and 5 from J, leaving 10 bases between them. There are 13 residues in the CDR3. The CDR3 reads CASSLQGEETQYF. CDR3 in DNA: TGTGCCAGCAGTTTGCAGGGTGAGGAGACCCAGTACTTC.

The chain couples TRBV19 to TRBJ1-5; D gene ambiguous. This CDR3 is 15 amino acids long. From germline, CDR1 is LNHDA and CDR2 SQIVND (reference sequence). Trimming removed 3 bases at V and 5 bases at J, with 14 bases between. CDR3 protein: CASSIGGQLDQPQHF. Written as DNA, the CDR3 is TGTGCCAGTAGTATTGGCGGGCAGTTGGATCAGCCCCAGCATTTT.

This rearrangement joins TRBV4-2 to TRBJ2-1; possible D gene TRBD2, 5 bases. This CDR3 is built from 12 residues. The V and J ends lost 4 bases and 6 bases respectively, with 7 bases between them. CDR1 is LGHNA, CDR2 YNFKEQ, per germline. Here the CDR3 DNA reads TGTGCCAGCAGCCCGAGGGTCAATGAGCAGTTCTTC. It specifies CASSPRVNEQFF.

The chain is built from TRBV4-3 and TRBJ1-3; no clear D gene. Germline values: CDR1 LGHNA, CDR2 YSLEER. CDR3 length: 15 amino acids. The ends were cut back, 0 bases at V and 1 base at J, with 7 bases in the middle. CDR3 DNA sequence: TGCGCCAGCAGCCAAGAATGGGCGTCTGGAAACACCATATATTTT. It encodes CASSQEWASGNTIYF.

This clone was counted a single time. V is TRBV5-4 and J is TRBJ1-2; possible D gene TRBD1, 5 bases. Trimming removed 2 bases at V and 1 base at J, with 21 bases between. Per germline, CDR1 SGHNT and CDR2 YYREEE (reference sequence). There are 18 residues in the CDR3. The CDR3 coding sequence is TGTGCCAGCAGCTTTGGAGTTTCGGGAGGGGTGGGTAACTATGGCTACACCTTC. It codes for CASSFGVSGGVGNYGYTF.

The rearrangement joins TRBV6-5 to TRBJ1-5, with D tentatively TRBD1 (5 bases). The CDR3 is 14 amino acids. The ends were cut back, 2 bases at V and 6 bases at J, with 11 bases in the middle. Germline CDR1 reads MNHEY; CDR2 reads SVGAGI. The DNA of the CDR3 is TGTGCCAGCAGTTACCTGCAGGGAAGTCAGCCCCAGCATTTT. As protein: CASSYLQGSQPQHF.

The chain couples TRBV30 to TRBJ1-4, with a possible D match to TRBD1 (5 bases). The V and J ends lost 0 bases and 4 bases respectively, with 9 bases between them. This CDR3 is built from 14 residues. Germline CDR1 and CDR2: GTSNPN and SVGIG (reference sequence). The CDR3 DNA sequence: TGTGCCTGGAGTGTAGGGCAGGGTAATGAAAAACTGTTTTTT. This gives the protein CAWSVGQGNEKLFF.

The chain links TRBV10-3 to TRBJ1-6; D gene uncertain. The CDR3 runs 14 residues. Germline lookup yields CDR1 ENHRY and CDR2 SYGVKD. Between the trimmed V and J ends, which lost 4 bases and 9 bases, there was a span of 13 bases. The CDR3: CAISGNGFGSPLHF. In nucleotides, the CDR3 is TGTGCCATCAGTGGGAACGGGTTCGGTTCACCCCTCCACTTT.

The chain is built from TRBV2 and TRBJ2-3; the match to TRBD1 covers 10 bases. With 4 bases clipped from V and 5 bases from J, the junction kept 12 bases outside the gene matches. From germline, CDR1 is SNHLY and CDR2 FYNNEI. This CDR3 contains 17 residues. The CDR3 here is CASSGTGTGATLDTQYF. The CDR3 coding sequence is TGTGCCAGCAGTGGTACCGGGACAGGGGCTACCTTAGATACGCAGTATTTT.

This rearrangement joins TRBV2 to TRBJ1-5, with 10 bases that match TRBD1. V lost 6 bases, J lost 6 bases, and 11 bases stayed unmatched. CDR3 length: 16 amino acids. Per the germline V gene, CDR1 is SNHLY and CDR2 is FYNNEI. This chain's CDR3 is CASRDDGTGVLQPQHF. CDR3 coding DNA: TGTGCCAGCAGAGACGACGGGACAGGGGTACTTCAGCCCCAGCATTTT.

This rearrangement joins TRBV7-7 to TRBJ2-1; 9 bases are shared with TRBD1. CDR3 length equals 13 residues. V gave up 5 bases and J gave up 9 bases; unmatched junction bases: 5. Germline V gene data show CDR1 as SSHAT and CDR2 as FNYEAQ (reference sequence). CDR3: CASSRDREGEQFF. The CDR3 DNA sequence: TGTGCCAGCAGCAGGGACAGGGAGGGTGAGCAGTTCTTC.

The gene calls are TRBV5-8 and TRBJ1-5; D is possibly TRBD1 (5 bases). CDR1 is SGHTS and CDR2 is YDEGEE in the germline V gene. The CDR3 has 15 residues. V dropped 9 bases and J dropped 2 bases, with 18 bases sitting between them. CDR3 bases: TGTGCCACCCGGTGGTTGGGGGGGGGCAATCAGCCCCAGCATTTT. Amino acid sequence: CATRWLGGGNQPQHF.

The chain has TRBV6-5 and TRBJ2-1, with TRBD2 identical over 8 bases. Germline-derived CDR1 and CDR2 are MNHEY and SVGAGI. This CDR3 comprises 14 residues. V lost 2 bases, J lost 7 bases, and 4 bases stayed unmatched. In DNA form, the CDR3 reads TGTGCCAGCAGTTACCGTTCGGGAGGGAATGAGCAGTTCTTC. Translated: CASSYRSGGNEQFF.

The gene calls are TRBV7-9 and TRBJ1-6; D may be TRBD1 (5 bases). Germline V gene data show CDR1 as SEHNR and CDR2 as FQNEAQ (reference sequence). CDR3 length: 13 amino acids. V was pared by 7 bases and J by 11 bases, with 15 bases between. The DNA of the CDR3 is TGTGCCAGCACCCTACGGGGGGGAACACCCCTCCACTTT. It specifies CASTLRGGTPLHF.